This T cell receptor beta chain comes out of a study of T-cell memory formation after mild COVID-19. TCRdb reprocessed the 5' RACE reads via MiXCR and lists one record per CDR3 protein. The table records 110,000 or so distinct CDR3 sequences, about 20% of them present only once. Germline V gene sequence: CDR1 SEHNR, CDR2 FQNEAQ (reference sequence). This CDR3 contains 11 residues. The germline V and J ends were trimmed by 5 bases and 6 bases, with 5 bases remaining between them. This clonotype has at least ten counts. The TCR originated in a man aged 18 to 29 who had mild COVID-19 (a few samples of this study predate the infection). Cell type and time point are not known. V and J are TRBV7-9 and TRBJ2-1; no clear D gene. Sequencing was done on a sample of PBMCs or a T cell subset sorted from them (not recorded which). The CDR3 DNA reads TGTGCCAGCAGCCGTCTCAATGAGCAGTTCTTC. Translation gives CASSRLNEQFF.